Here is one TCR beta chain with its context. Its antigen is unknown. Purified naive CD4+ T cells were depleted of CD25+ Tregs. Study outcomes and limitations: Greatest tumor Treg TCR overlap was with tumor naive CD4+ cells. The larger-cohort validation was restricted to a single TCR beta V-J rearrangement rather than whole repertoires.

Looked up from germline, CDR1 is SGHVS and CDR2 is FQNEAQ. With 5 bases removed from V and 8 bases from J, the gap between germline ends came to 27 bases. The CDR3 has 17 amino acids. After constant-region reverse-primer amplification, full-length variable regions underwent semi-nested PCR with Nested Universal Primer A. TCRdb used MiXCR to reprocess the 5' RACE reads, holding one entry per CDR3 protein. The table records roughly 40,000 distinct CDR3 sequences, approximately 17% of them present only once. The sequence was collected from a female donor with breast cancer. Sequenced: naive CD4+ T cells sorted from a lymph node. Subset of the sample: naive CD4+ T cells, CD4+CD45RA+CD25-. The J gene is TRBJ1-2, the V gene TRBV7-8; D is perhaps TRBD1 (5 bases). CDR3 in DNA: TGTGCCAGCAGCCCTAGTACAGGCTACTGTTCGGGAGGGGGCTACACCTTC. Its protein is CASSPSTGYCSGGGYTF. The whole variable domain, remainder taken from reference TRBV7-8 and TRBJ1-2, is GAGVSQSPRYKVAKRGQDVALRCDPISGHVSLFWYQQALGQGPEFLTYFQNEAQLDKSGLPSDRFFAERPEGSVSTLKIQRTQQEDSAVYLCASSPSTGYCSGGGYTFGSGTRLTVV.